These 11 T cell receptor beta chains originate from one sample sequenced in a study of OX40 agonist ivuxolimab in advanced cancers. TCRdb keeps only in-frame clones here, not all; method: immunoSEQ multiplex PCR. The table records around 99,000 clones, around 93% of them present only once. The sequencing here drew on CD4+ or CD8+ T cells sorted from blood, taken in a trial of the OX40 agonist ivuxolimab. Receptor source: an adult with an advanced solid tumor such as melanoma, head and neck, liver or kidney cancer.

This chain joins TRBV10-3 and TRBJ1-5; TRBD1 agrees at 7 bases. There are 17 residues in the CDR3. CDR1 is ENHRY and CDR2 is SYGVKD in the germline V gene. Trimming removed 0 bases from V and 4 bases from J; junction bases left unmatched: 9. The CDR3 is CAISESPQGVGNQPQHF. CDR3 in DNA: TGTGCCATCAGTGAGTCTCCTCAGGGGGTAGGTAATCAGCCCCAGCATTTT.

This clone was seen once. This rearrangement joins TRBV27 to TRBJ1-2; 8 nucleotides align to TRBD1. The germline CDR1 and CDR2 sequences are MNHEY and SMNVEV (reference sequence). The V and J ends lost 6 bases and 8 bases, in that order; junction bases with no gene match: 8. This CDR3 has 13 amino acids. The CDR3, as DNA: TGTGCCAGCAGCTCTCAGGGGGCTAAGGGCTACACCTTC. As protein: CASSSQGAKGYTF.

V usage is TRBV6-1 and J usage is TRBJ2-1; tentatively, D is TRBD2 (5 bases). V was clipped by 1 base and J by 13 bases, with 20 bases between them. The CDR3 runs 15 residues. Per germline, CDR1 MNHNS and CDR2 SASEGT. The chain's CDR3 is CASSEGIFGEHLQFF. Here the CDR3 DNA reads TGTGCCAGCAGTGAAGGGATTTTCGGGGAGCACCTCCAGTTCTTC.

V gene TRBV9 combines with J gene TRBJ2-3, with 13 bases identical to TRBD2. This CDR3 is 18 amino acids long. Per the germline V gene, CDR1 is SGDLS and CDR2 is YYNGEE. V trimming: 0 bases; J trimming: 0 bases; junction bases outside the gene matches: 4. The CDR3 is CASSVGLAGGLSTDTQYF. The CDR3 region has the DNA TGTGCCAGCAGCGTAGGACTAGCGGGAGGCCTTAGCACAGATACGCAGTATTTT.

This clone was found once. The V call is TRBV7-9, the J call TRBJ1-2, with 8 bases lining up with TRBD1. This CDR3 comprises 14 residues. J gave up 2 bases and V 3 bases, and 2 bases lay outside the gene matches. The germline gives CDR1 SEHNR, CDR2 FQNEAQ (reference sequence). CDR3 sequence reads: CASSLTGANYGYTF. CDR3 nucleotide sequence: TGTGCCAGCAGCTTGACAGGGGCGAACTATGGCTACACCTTC. Based on the CDR3 plus reference TRBV7-9 and TRBJ1-2, the full variable domain is DTGVSQNPRHKITKRGQNVTFRCDPISEHNRLYWYRQTLGQGPEFLTYFQNEAQLEKSRLLSDRFSAERPKGSFSTLEIQRTEQGDSAMYLCASSLTGANYGYTFGSGTRLTVV.

A word on this clone: The same CDR3 is also encoded by other DNA sequences in this sample. The rearrangement joins TRBV5-6 to TRBJ1-3, with no clear D. Germline V lookup: CDR1 SGHDT, CDR2 YYEEEE. The germline V and J ends were trimmed by 1 base and 0 bases, with 11 bases remaining between them. This CDR3 contains 16 residues. This CDR3 reads CASSLRLTYSGNTIYF. The CDR3 DNA reads TGTGCCAGCAGCTTGAGGTTGACTTACTCTGGAAACACCATATATTTT.

This sequence joins TRBV6-1 and TRBJ1-1; D may be TRBD1 (5 bases). The CDR3 consists of 14 residues. Germline CDR1 reads MNHNS; CDR2 reads SASEGT. Trimming removed 5 bases at V and 0 bases at J, with 10 bases between. The CDR3 loop is CASSIGTLNTEAFF. For the CDR3, the DNA is TGTGCCAGCAGTATCGGGACGTTGAACACTGAAGCTTTCTTT.

The CDR3 DNA sequence: TGTGCCAGCAGTTTAATTTCCGCAGACAATGAGCAGTTCTTC. As protein: CASSLISADNEQFF. The chain has TRBV27 and TRBJ2-1; D gene unclear. Trimming stripped 2 bases from V and 5 bases from J, with 10 bases between. The CDR3 has 14 amino acids. CDR1 and CDR2 from the germline V gene are MNHEY and SMNVEV (reference sequence).

The rearrangement links TRBV7-9 to TRBJ1-2; 7 nucleotides agree with TRBD1. V shed 0 bases, J shed 4 bases, and the junction held 8 bases outside the gene matches. Germline CDR1 and CDR2: SEHNR and FQNEAQ (reference sequence). The CDR3 is 16 residues long. The CDR3 DNA follows: TGTGCCAGCAGCTTAGCGCGTGACAGGGCTTCCTATGGCTACACCTTC. This encodes CASSLARDRASYGYTF. Drawing the rest from reference TRBV7-9 and TRBJ1-2, the complete variable domain is DTGVSQNPRHKITKRGQNVTFRCDPISEHNRLYWYRQTLGQGPEFLTYFQNEAQLEKSRLLSDRFSAERPKGSFSTLEIQRTEQGDSAMYLCASSLARDRASYGYTFGSGTRLTVV.

The chain carries TRBV18 and TRBJ1-3; D unclear. Per germline, CDR1 KGHSH and CDR2 LQKENI. V was cut by 0 bases and J by 0 bases, with 9 bases left in between. The length of the CDR3 is 16 residues. CDR3 nucleotides: TGTGCCAGCTCACCACCACCCAGGATCTCTGGAAACACCATATATTTT. It encodes CASSPPPRISGNTIYF.

In nucleotides, the CDR3 is TGTGCCACCCGAGGGGGGACTAACACTGAAGCTTTCTTT. It yields the protein CATRGGTNTEAFF. This chain connects TRBV28 to TRBJ1-1; a possible D gene is TRBD1 (6 bases). The CDR3 runs to 13 residues. Looked up from germline, CDR1 is MDHEN and CDR2 is SYDVKM. The V end was cut by 10 bases, the J end by 2 bases, with 14 bases between.